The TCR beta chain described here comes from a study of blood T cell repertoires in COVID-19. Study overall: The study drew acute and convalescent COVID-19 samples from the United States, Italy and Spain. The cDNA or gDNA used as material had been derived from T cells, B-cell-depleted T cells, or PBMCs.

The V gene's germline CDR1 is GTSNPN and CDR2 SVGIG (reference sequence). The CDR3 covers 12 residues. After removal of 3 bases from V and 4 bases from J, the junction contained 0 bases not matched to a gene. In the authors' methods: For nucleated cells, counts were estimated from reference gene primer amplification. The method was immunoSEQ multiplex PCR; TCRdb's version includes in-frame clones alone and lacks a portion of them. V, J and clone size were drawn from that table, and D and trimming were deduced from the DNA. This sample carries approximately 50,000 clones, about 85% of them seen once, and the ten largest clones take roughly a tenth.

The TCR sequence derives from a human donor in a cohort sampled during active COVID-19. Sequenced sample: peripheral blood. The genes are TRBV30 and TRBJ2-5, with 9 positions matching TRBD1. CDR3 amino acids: CAWRDRGETQYF. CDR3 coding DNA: TGTGCCTGGAGGGACAGGGGAGAGACCCAGTACTTC.